The 7 T cell receptor beta chains reported below all come from one sample, sequenced in a study of early T cells in non-severe SARS-CoV-2 infection. MiXCR, run by TCRdb on the 5' RACE reads, gives a single entry per CDR3 protein. This sample has approximately 100,000 distinct CDR3 sequences; approximately 17% occur once, and the top ten carry roughly 1.2%. What was sequenced was whole blood. The source of these receptors is an adult who was a healthcare worker with PCR-confirmed SARS-CoV-2 infection or an uninfected control (not recorded which).

The chain is built from TRBV29-1 and TRBJ2-7, with D unclear. CDR3 length: 15 amino acids. Germline lookup yields CDR1 SQVTM and CDR2 ANQGSEA. Trimming left V 2 bases short and J 0 bases short, with 14 bases between. CDR3 in DNA: TGCAGCGTTGAACTGGCGGATAGGAGCTCCTACGAGCAGTACTTC. It encodes CSVELADRSSYEQYF.

This clonotype was counted many times. V usage is TRBV28 and J usage is TRBJ2-1, with 7 bases aligning to TRBD2. The CDR3 extends over 16 amino acids. CDR1 MDHEN and CDR2 SYDVKM come from the germline V gene. Germline trimming cut 6 bases from V and 4 bases from J; bases unmatched to any gene: 12. CDR3 region: CASRLILADNYNEQFF. CDR3 DNA sequence: TGTGCCAGCAGACTTATTCTAGCGGATAATTACAATGAGCAGTTCTTC.

This clonotype came up a few times. The V gene is TRBV9, the J gene TRBJ1-3, with 7 bases aligning to TRBD1. This CDR3 region has 14 residues. With 3 bases clipped from V and 4 bases from J, the junction kept 4 bases outside the gene matches. From germline, CDR1 is SGDLS and CDR2 YYNGEE. The CDR3 sequence: CASSGGTDGNTIYF. In DNA, the CDR3 is TGTGCCAGCAGCGGAGGGACAGACGGAAACACCATATATTTT.

The rearrangement uses TRBV20-1 and TRBJ1-3, with 11 bases lining up with TRBD1. The CDR3 is 14 amino acids. With V trimmed by 6 bases and J by 4 bases, 5 bases remained unmatched. Per the germline V gene, CDR1 is DFQATT and CDR2 is SNEGSKA (reference sequence). The DNA for the CDR3 is TGCAGTGCGACGGACAGGGGGCAAGGAAACACCATATATTTT. Its translation is CSATDRGQGNTIYF.

This clonotype showed up just once. V and J are TRBV29-1 and TRBJ1-4, with unresolved D. The ends were cut back, 6 bases at V and 8 bases at J, with 13 bases in the middle. The V gene's germline CDR1 is SQVTM and CDR2 ANQGSEA. This CDR3 is built from 12 residues. CDR3 in amino acids: CSVRPTGEKLFF. The CDR3 nucleotides are TGCAGCGTACGACCAACGGGGGAAAAACTGTTTTTT.

This sequence joins TRBV11-3 and TRBJ2-7; a possible D gene is TRBD2 (6 bases). The CDR3 runs to 13 residues. From germline, CDR1 is SGHNT and CDR2 YENEEA. V shed 0 bases and J shed 6 bases, with 9 bases lying between them. DNA for the CDR3: TGTGCCAGCAGCTTAGATTTCGGGGGCGAGCAGTACTTC. Protein: CASSLDFGGEQYF.

This clonotype appeared many times. CDR3 in amino acids: CASSEAVLPTDTQYF. CDR3 bases: TGTGCCAGCAGCGAGGCGGTACTACCAACAGATACGCAGTATTTT. The rearrangement uses TRBV13 and TRBJ2-3; no reliable D call. Deletions cut 5 bases from V and 3 bases from J, with 15 bases between. This CDR3 contains 15 residues. Germline V CDR1 and CDR2: PRHDT, FYEKMQ (reference sequence). The variable domain in full, with the rest retrieved from reference TRBV13 and TRBJ2-3, is AAGVIQSPRHLIKEKRETATLKCYPIPRHDTVYWYQQGPGQDPQFLISFYEKMQSDKGSIPDRFSAQQFSDYHSELNMSSLELGDSALYFCASSEAVLPTDTQYFGPGTRLTVL.